This record covers a single TCR beta chain. No antigen is known for it. TCRdb reprocessed the reads with MiXCR, giving one entry per CDR3 protein. The sample contains over 95,000 distinct CDR3 sequences, more than 30% of which appear only once. These data are taken from a study of T cell repertoires in cytomegalovirus infection. J was trimmed by 3 bases and V by 6 bases; bases with no gene match: 6. This CDR3 contains 14 residues. Per the germline V gene, CDR1 is MNHEY and CDR2 is SVGAGI. The TCR originated in a human donor in good health (CMV status not recorded). Some clones in this sample may be carry-over from other donors' samples. The source was CD8+ T cells from cultured PBMCs, collected from culture after CMV antigen stimulation. The rearrangement links TRBV6-5 to TRBJ2-7; 9 nucleotides line up with TRBD1. The CDR3 spells CASSPGTGHYEQYF. Here the CDR3 DNA reads TGTGCCAGCAGCCCCGGGACAGGGCACTACGAGCAGTACTTC.